This T cell receptor beta chain comes out of a study of blood T cell repertoires in COVID-19 (dated by TCRdb to 2019 to 2021). Broadly, across the study: For ImmuneRACE Cohort 3, a participant was defined as recovered based on two consecutive negative NP/OP PCR tests, clearance by a healthcare professional, or resolution of symptoms. Samples covering the acute and convalescent phases of COVID-19 were provided by collaborators in the United States, Italy and Spain. The material from the prospective study consisted of cDNA or gDNA derived from T cells, B-cell-depleted T cells, or PBMCs. The dataset comprised deeply sampled blood TCRbeta repertoires from subjects exposed to, actively infected with, or recovered from COVID-19. The repertoires were released in a freely available public database meant as a resource for research on the immune response to SARS-CoV-2. Samples came from the ongoing ImmuneRACE study (first 160 participants) plus 1,254 subjects from 6 global collaborators. The sample metadata nearly always contained a de-identified subject ID, COVID-19 status, age in years and sex. Where available, HLA class I and class II types were obtained from metadata supplied by the sample provider rather than from assay-based typing.

TCRbeta CDR3 regions were amplified from genomic DNA by means of the immunoSEQ Assay, a bias-controlled multiplex PCR. On the study's bioinformatics: The number of nucleated cells in each sample was estimated from the amplification of reference gene primers within the assay. To quantify the absolute abundance of each unique TCRbeta CDR3 rearrangement, sequence reads were collapsed and filtered. For each sample, productive Simpson clonality was calculated by taking the square root of Simpson's diversity index across productive rearrangements. The clones in this table, taken by TCRdb from immuneACCESS, are in-frame only. Not every clone is retained; where verified, under half of the shortfall comes from an unresolved V gene, and the cause of the rest is unknown. V, J and clone size were drawn from that table, and D and trimming were deduced from the DNA. A total of about 210,000 clones appear in this sample, roughly 91% of them only once. 7% to 9% of the sample is taken by the ten largest.

Here is what the overall study found, with its caveats: Clinical and demographic metadata were provided uncurated, with the amount varying by source and participant.

Of note for this clone: The clone's antigen remains unknown. The record has no base qualities; no much larger clone is one base away.

Participants in the prospective study were aged about 18 to 95 years, lived in some 24 United States geographic areas, and enrolled through a virtual design. In the prospective study, cohorts were assigned on the basis of participant-reported clinical history obtained from a screening survey and a study questionnaire. Each participant in the prospective study had whole blood, serum and a nasopharyngeal or oropharyngeal swab collected by mobile phlebotomists. Over an approximately 2-month period, participants in the prospective study had the option of providing additional blood draws and questionnaires. Before DNA extraction, blood samples from the prospective study were shipped at room temperature or frozen. The sequence was collected from a man aged 30-40 years in a cohort exposed to, infected with or recovered from COVID-19 (not recorded which). The specimen was PBMCs or T cells enriched from blood (not recorded which).

The nucleotide sequence reads TGTGCCAGTAGTACCCGGTTTGGAGGGGGCGGGGAGCAGTACTTC. Its protein is CASSTRFGGGGEQYF. The V and J genes are TRBV19 and TRBJ2-7; TRBD1 is a possible D gene, resting on 7 matching bases. Spanning cysteine to phenylalanine, the CDR3 consists of 15 amino acids. Only the CDR3 DNA stays, 45 bases, in frame from base 1. V is pared back by 4 bases and J by 7 bases, with 20 bases lying between the germline termini. The germline V gene (reference sequence) supplies CDR1 LNHDA and CDR2 SQIVND.